These 8 T cell receptor beta chains came from one sample sequenced in a study of long-term antiretroviral therapy in people with HIV. The assay, immunoSEQ v3.0, was run at survey level. This table comes from immunoSEQ multiplex PCR, and its TCRdb copy is limited to in-frame clones, with some not included. The sample consists of 26,000 or so clones, 87% of them appearing once. The input for sequencing was unsorted PBMCs, taken 2 years after starting antiretroviral therapy. The receptors here all came from a man aged 45-65 years with HIV.

A single count supports this clone. The chain recombines TRBV5-1 with TRBJ2-7, with 8 bases aligning to TRBD2. This CDR3 spans 14 amino acids. V shed 4 bases and J 3 bases; nucleotides not matched to a gene: 6. Germline V CDR1 and CDR2: SGHRS, YFSETQ. CDR3 in amino acids: CASSRDGGGYEQYF. CDR3 coding DNA: TGCGCCAGCAGCCGGGACGGGGGGGGCTACGAGCAGTACTTC.

The chain links TRBV10-1 to TRBJ2-2; D is uncertain. The CDR3 consists of 15 residues. The V gene's germline CDR1 is WNHNN and CDR2 SYGVQD (reference sequence). Trimming pared 3 bases from V and 7 bases from J, leaving 15 bases between. This CDR3 is CASSDFSGTGGELFF. CDR3 bases: TGCGCCAGCAGTGACTTTTCTGGTACCGGCGGGGAGCTGTTTTTT.

This clone was observed a handful of times. The chain couples TRBV7-9 to TRBJ1-2, with D perhaps matching TRBD1 (5 bases). Germline-derived CDR1 and CDR2 are SEHNR and FQNEAQ (reference sequence). The CDR3 is made up of 12 amino acids. V was cut by 3 bases and J by 8 bases, with 10 bases left in between. The CDR3 reads CASSLGTTGYTF. As DNA, the CDR3 is TGTGCCAGCAGCTTGGGGACGACGGGCTACACCTTC.

The chain recombines TRBV5-1 with TRBJ2-3, with TRBD2 matching over 8 bases. V lost 4 bases, J lost 2 bases, and 12 bases stayed unmatched. The CDR3 consists of 17 residues. Per the germline V gene, CDR1 is SGHRS and CDR2 is YFSETQ. The CDR3 nucleotides are TGCGCCAGCAGCCCGGGTGGGTGGCGGGGGGACACAGATACGCAGTATTTT. This codes for CASSPGGWRGDTDTQYF.

This chain uses TRBV6-6 with TRBJ1-1; D possibly corresponds to TRBD1 (5 bases). Trimming shortened V by 0 bases and J by 6 bases, and 8 bases separated the two germline ends. The CDR3 spans 13 residues. CDR1 and CDR2 (germline): MNHNY, SVGAGI (reference sequence). The CDR3 is CASSYSPGSEAFF. CDR3 DNA: TGTGCCAGCAGTTACTCCCCAGGGTCTGAAGCTTTCTTT.

The rearrangement joins TRBV5-1 to TRBJ2-1; possible D gene TRBD2, 6 bases. The CDR3 has 16 amino acids. V was cut by 0 bases and J by 1 base, with 11 bases left in between. Looked up from germline, CDR1 is SGHRS and CDR2 is YFSETQ. The CDR3 region has the DNA TGCGCCAGCAGCTTGGTGGGGGGAAGGTCCTACAATGAGCAGTTCTTC. It translates to CASSLVGGRSYNEQFF.

The chain uses TRBV2 and TRBJ1-4; D is unresolved. V was cut by 6 bases and J by 0 bases, with 8 bases left in between. Per the germline V gene, CDR1 is SNHLY and CDR2 is FYNNEI. The CDR3 consists of 14 residues. The CDR3 region is CASRERPTNEKLFF. The CDR3 region has the DNA TGTGCCAGCAGAGAACGACCAACTAATGAAAAACTGTTTTTT.

This rearrangement joins TRBV7-9 to TRBJ1-2, with a possible D match to TRBD1 (5 bases). Germline CDR1 and CDR2: SEHNR and FQNEAQ (reference sequence). The V end was cut by 1 base, the J end by 8 bases, with 14 bases between. The CDR3 has 14 amino acids. The CDR3 DNA follows: TGTGCCAGCAGCTTAGAGGCGGGAAGGGGCGGCTACACCTTC. This codes for CASSLEAGRGGYTF.